These T cell receptor beta chains were read from a single sample in a study of CD8+ T cells in alopecia areata. Clones were read by immunoSEQ multiplex PCR, and TCRdb kept only the in-frame ones, dropping some. The data contain more than 140,000 clones, 86% of them singletons. The specimen comprised CD8+ T cells sorted from blood, sampled at week 4, from a patient treated with tofacitinib. The receptors were gathered from a human donor with alopecia areata. Both conserved end residues are part of each CDR3. A D gene is named only where the DNA matches it firmly. Clone size, where shown, is once, few, many, or a class for clones that have expanded.

d_gene: TRBD1
abundance: -
v_gene: TRBV6-5
j_gene: TRBJ1-5
CDR3nt: TGTGCCAGCAGTTACTCGCTGGAGGGGGCGCATCAGCCCCAGCATTTT
CDR3aa: CASSYSLEGAHQPQHF

d_gene: TRBD2
abundance: -
v_gene: TRBV6-5
j_gene: TRBJ2-1
CDR3nt: TGTGCCAGCAGTTACCAGGGACTAGCGGGGGGGAATGAGCAGTTCTTC
CDR3aa: CASSYQGLAGGNEQFF

d_gene: -
abundance: once
v_gene: TRBV2
j_gene: TRBJ2-7
CDR3nt: TGTGCCAGCAGTGCCCCAGATCAAGCCTACGAGCAGTACTTC
CDR3aa: CASSAPDQAYEQYF

d_gene: TRBD2
abundance: -
v_gene: TRBV7-9
j_gene: TRBJ2-1
CDR3nt: TGTGCCAGCGAAACAGCGGGAGGGCTGGATGAGCAGTTCTTC
CDR3aa: CASETAGGLDEQFF

d_gene: -
abundance: -
v_gene: TRBV5-1
j_gene: TRBJ2-1
CDR3nt: TGCGCCAGCAGCCGTACTATTTTCGAGAGGAATGAGCAGTTCTTC
CDR3aa: CASSRTIFERNEQFF

d_gene: -
abundance: -
v_gene: TRBV30
j_gene: TRBJ2-4
CDR3nt: TGTGCCTGGAGTTGGAGGTCAGGGGTAAACATTCAGTACTTC
CDR3aa: CAWSWRSGVNIQYF

d_gene: TRBD1
abundance: -
v_gene: TRBV5-1
j_gene: TRBJ2-7
CDR3nt: TGCGCCAGCAGCTACGAGACAGGGCGCTCCTACGAGCAGTACTTC
CDR3aa: CASSYETGRSYEQYF

d_gene: -
abundance: -
v_gene: TRBV29-1
j_gene: TRBJ2-7
CDR3nt: TGCAGCGTTGTTCAAACAGGGACCTACGAGCAGTACTTC
CDR3aa: CSVVQTGTYEQYF

d_gene: -
abundance: -
v_gene: TRBV19
j_gene: TRBJ2-3
CDR3nt: TGTGCCAGTAGTATAGAAGGGGCAGGAGACGATACGCAGTATTTT
CDR3aa: CASSIEGAGDDTQYF

d_gene: -
abundance: -
v_gene: TRBV29-1
j_gene: TRBJ2-7
CDR3nt: TGCAGCGTTGAAGCCGAGACCTACGAGCAGTACTTC
CDR3aa: CSVEAETYEQYF

d_gene: -
abundance: -
v_gene: TRBV13
j_gene: TRBJ2-3
CDR3nt: TGTGCCAGCAGCTTGGGGAGTAGGAGCACAGATACGCAGTATTTT
CDR3aa: CASSLGSRSTDTQYF

d_gene: -
abundance: -
v_gene: TRBV6-1
j_gene: TRBJ1-5
CDR3nt: TGTGCCAGCAGTGAAGAGGGAGTCAATCAGCCCCAGCATTTT
CDR3aa: CASSEEGVNQPQHF

d_gene: -
abundance: -
v_gene: TRBV6-1
j_gene: TRBJ2-3
CDR3nt: TGTGCCAGCAGTAGCGGACTTCCAGATACGCAGTATTTT
CDR3aa: CASSSGLPDTQYF

d_gene: TRBD1
abundance: once
v_gene: TRBV7-9
j_gene: TRBJ2-1
CDR3nt: TGTGCCAGCAGCCCACAGGGGGCCTACAATGAGCAGTTCTTC
CDR3aa: CASSPQGAYNEQFF

d_gene: -
abundance: once
v_gene: TRBV5-1
j_gene: TRBJ1-1
CDR3nt: TGCGCCAGCAGACCAGAGATGAACACTGAAGCTTTCTTT
CDR3aa: CASRPEMNTEAFF

d_gene: TRBD1
abundance: -
v_gene: TRBV4-1
j_gene: TRBJ2-2
CDR3nt: TGCGCCAGCAGCCATCGGGACAGTTCCACCGGGGAGCTGTTTTTT
CDR3aa: CASSHRDSSTGELFF

d_gene: -
abundance: once
v_gene: TRBV27
j_gene: TRBJ2-7
CDR3nt: TGTGCCAGCAGTCCCGCCTGGGGACTCTACGAGCAGTACTTC
CDR3aa: CASSPAWGLYEQYF

d_gene: -
abundance: -
v_gene: TRBV19
j_gene: TRBJ2-1
CDR3nt: TGTGCCAGTAGTATAGTCCGGGACAACTCCTACAATGAGCAGTTCTTC
CDR3aa: CASSIVRDNSYNEQFF

d_gene: -
abundance: -
v_gene: TRBV10-3
j_gene: TRBJ1-1
CDR3nt: TGTGCCATCAGTGATGAGTACATGAACACTGAAGCTTTCTTT
CDR3aa: CAISDEYMNTEAFF

d_gene: -
abundance: -
v_gene: TRBV4-1
j_gene: TRBJ2-2
CDR3nt: TGCGCCAGCAGCCACGGACTGCCGAACACCGGGGAGCTGTTTTTT
CDR3aa: CASSHGLPNTGELFF

d_gene: TRBD2
abundance: few
v_gene: TRBV6-1
j_gene: TRBJ2-1
CDR3nt: TGTGCCAGCATCGGGGGGAGGAGCTACAATGAGCAGTTCTTC
CDR3aa: CASIGGRSYNEQFF